This T cell receptor (beta chain) was captured by sequencing in a study of T-cell reconstitution after alpha-beta-depleted transplantation in children. CDR1 and CDR2 from the germline V gene are SQVTM and ANQGSEA. Trimming cost V 5 bases and J 3 bases; bases outside gene matches: 5. The CDR3 has 13 amino acids. Unique molecular identifiers tagged the TCRbeta library. TCRdb re-analysed the PCR reads in MiXCR, keeping a single row per CDR3 protein. The table lists over 400,000 distinct CDR3 sequences, approximately 12% of them singletons, with about 5.6% in the top ten. The source material was PBMCs from the stem cell graft donor, sampled from the stem cell graft. This clonotype was obtained from a human donor who donated a stem cell graft to a child with combined immunodeficiency. This sequence joins TRBV29-1 and TRBJ2-3, with 7 positions matching TRBD2. The CDR3 DNA reads TGCAGCGTTTCGGCGGGGGTTACAGATACGCAGTATTTT. It translates to CSVSAGVTDTQYF.